These 16 T cell receptor beta chains were sequenced from one sample in a study of blood T cell repertoires in COVID-19. Libraries were prepared by immunoSEQ multiplex PCR; TCRdb keeps only in-frame clonotypes and omits some of them. The table records about 280,000 clones, roughly 90% of them present only once. Sequencing used peripheral blood. These TCRs come from a woman in her twenties or thirties with COVID-19, enrolled during active disease.

The V gene is TRBV7-9, the J gene TRBJ2-7, with 8 nucleotides matching TRBD1. Germline CDR1 SEHNR, CDR2 FQNEAQ (reference sequence). V gave up 5 bases and J gave up 6 bases; unmatched junction bases: 6. This CDR3 has 13 residues. The CDR3 region is CASSNTGGLEQYF. The CDR3, as DNA: TGTGCCAGCAGCAACACAGGGGGGCTCGAGCAGTACTTC.

The rearrangement links TRBV30 to TRBJ1-1; D not certain. This CDR3 region has 13 residues. V lost 4 bases, J lost 3 bases, and 12 bases lay in between. CDR1 is GTSNPN and CDR2 is SVGIG in the germline V gene (reference sequence). CDR3 sequence reads: CAWIYPGYTEAFF. CDR3 nucleotides: TGTGCCTGGATTTACCCAGGCTACACTGAAGCTTTCTTT.

The chain recombines TRBV21-1 with TRBJ2-1; the table assigns TRBD2, which was not confirmed against the DNA. TRBV21-1 represents a pseudogene. This CDR3 comprises 15 residues. CDR3 in DNA: TGTGCCAGCAGCAAGACTATAGGTGTCTACAATGAGCAGTTCTTC. It specifies CASSKTIGVYNEQFF.

The J gene is TRBJ1-5, the V gene TRBV6-5, with TRBD1 as a possible D gene (5 bases). From germline, CDR1 is MNHEY and CDR2 SVGAGI. The CDR3 consists of 14 residues. The V end was cut by 6 bases, the J end by 0 bases, with 9 bases between. The CDR3 region is CASSRQYSNQPQHF. CDR3 DNA: TGTGCCAGCAGCCGACAGTATAGCAATCAGCCCCAGCATTTT.

The chain uses TRBV30 and TRBJ2-7, with TRBD1 as a possible D gene (7 bases). This CDR3 spans 16 amino acids. Germline values: CDR1 GTSNPN, CDR2 SVGIG (reference sequence). Deletions cut 2 bases from V and 5 bases from J, with 22 bases between. CDR3 in amino acids: CAWSPLYRGRRDEQYF. CDR3 sequence (DNA): TGTGCCTGGAGTCCACTCTACAGGGGACGGAGGGACGAGCAGTACTTC.

The chain is built from TRBV7-9 and TRBJ1-3; 7 nucleotides line up with TRBD1. The CDR3 has 14 residues. From germline, CDR1 is SEHNR and CDR2 FQNEAQ (reference sequence). The V and J ends lost 5 bases and 2 bases, in that order; junction bases with no gene match: 3. For the CDR3, the DNA is TGTGCCAGCAGCATCCAGGGGGCTGGAAACACCATATATTTT. This translates into CASSIQGAGNTIYF.

The chain carries TRBV6-1 and TRBJ2-3, with 11 bases fitting TRBD2. V shed 0 bases, J shed 4 bases, and the junction held 0 bases outside the gene matches. CDR1 is MNHNS and CDR2 is SASEGT in the germline V gene. The CDR3 has 15 residues. CDR3 in amino acids: CASSEASGRADTQYF. The DNA for the CDR3 is TGTGCCAGCAGTGAAGCTAGCGGGAGGGCAGATACGCAGTATTTT.

The gene calls are TRBV30 and TRBJ2-1, with D maybe TRBD2 (5 bases). Germline V gene sequence: CDR1 GTSNPN, CDR2 SVGIG (reference sequence). Trimming cost V 0 bases and J 5 bases, with 11 bases left between them. This CDR3 has 14 residues. The CDR3 loop reads CAWSVSYGNNEQFF. The CDR3 DNA sequence: TGTGCCTGGAGTGTATCATACGGGAACAATGAGCAGTTCTTC.

This chain joins TRBV5-5 and TRBJ2-7; 9 bases match TRBD2. In germline, CDR1 is SGHKS, CDR2 YYEKEE (reference sequence). The junction had 15 bases not matched to a gene; V was cut back by 4 bases and J by 1 base. The CDR3 extends over 18 amino acids. This CDR3 is CASSPEGWGLAESYEQYF. The CDR3 nucleotides read TGTGCCAGCAGCCCTGAGGGGTGGGGACTAGCTGAATCCTACGAGCAGTACTTC.

This chain links TRBV6-5 with TRBJ1-2; 8 bases line up with TRBD1. The CDR3 runs to 13 residues. Trimming removed 5 bases from V and 5 bases from J; junction bases left unmatched: 4. Germline-derived CDR1 and CDR2 are MNHEY and SVGAGI. The CDR3 loop reads CASSQTGGYGYTF. The CDR3 DNA sequence: TGTGCCAGCAGTCAAACAGGGGGGTATGGCTACACCTTC.

The chain has TRBV9 and TRBJ2-7; D is unresolved. The CDR3 covers 13 residues. Germline CDR1 reads SGDLS; CDR2 reads YYNGEE. Trimming took off 0 bases at V and 7 bases at J, with 11 bases between the two ends. The CDR3 protein is CASSVDPQREQYF. The DNA for the CDR3 is TGTGCCAGCAGCGTAGACCCTCAGAGGGAGCAGTACTTC.

This chain connects TRBV4-1 to TRBJ1-3, with D possibly matching TRBD1 (6 bases). This CDR3 is 15 amino acids long. Looked up from germline, CDR1 is MGHRA and CDR2 is YSYEKL. V was pared by 7 bases and J by 0 bases, with 13 bases between. The DNA of the CDR3 is TGCGCCAGCACCTCCAGGGGAAGCTCTGGAAACACCATATATTTT. It translates to CASTSRGSSGNTIYF.

The chain joins TRBV5-5 to TRBJ2-1; 8 bases line up with TRBD2. V gave up 5 bases and J gave up 2 bases; unmatched junction bases: 6. Per germline, CDR1 SGHKS and CDR2 YYEKEE (reference sequence). The CDR3 extends over 15 amino acids. Here the CDR3 reads CASRSSGSPYNEQFF. CDR3 nucleotide sequence: TGTGCCAGCAGGTCCAGCGGGAGCCCCTACAATGAGCAGTTCTTC.

V and J are TRBV28 and TRBJ2-1; perhaps TRBD2 as D (6 bases). The ends were cut back, 7 bases at V and 4 bases at J, with 14 bases in the middle. CDR1 and CDR2 (germline): MDHEN, SYDVKM. The CDR3 covers 14 residues. The CDR3 nucleotides are TGTGCCAGCAAGCCGGGAGTGGAGTACAATGAGCAGTTCTTC. Protein: CASKPGVEYNEQFF. Full variable domain (missing parts from reference TRBV28 and TRBJ2-1): DVKVTQSSRYLVKRTGEKVFLECVQDMDHENMFWYRQDPGLGLRLIYFSYDVKMKEKGDIPEGYSVSREKKERFSLILESASTNQTSMYLCASKPGVEYNEQFFGPGTRLTVL.

The J gene is TRBJ2-7, the V gene TRBV27, with 11 bases identical to TRBD1. The V segment lost 0 bases and the J segment 1 base; nucleotides outside the gene matches: 5. The CDR3 length is 17 residues. Germline V CDR1 and CDR2: MNHEY, SMNVEV (reference sequence). The CDR3 loop is CASSLSRGQGGSYEQYF. Written as DNA, the CDR3 is TGTGCCAGCAGTTTATCGCGGGGACAGGGGGGATCCTACGAGCAGTACTTC.

The chain joins TRBV4-3 to TRBJ2-3, with 7 bases lining up with TRBD1. The germline V gene encodes CDR1 LGHNA and CDR2 YSLEER. This CDR3 spans 17 amino acids. V gave up 0 bases and J gave up 2 bases; unmatched junction bases: 8. DNA for the CDR3: TGCGCCAGCAGCCAAGATGGAGCGACAGGGCTCACAGATACGCAGTATTTT. This gives the protein CASSQDGATGLTDTQYF.